Below are 29 T cell receptor beta chains sequenced from a single sample in a study of blood T cell repertoires in COVID-19. Clones were read by immunoSEQ multiplex PCR, and TCRdb kept only the in-frame ones, dropping some. The top ten hold about 4.1% of the sample, which has approximately 290,000 clones, 75% to 90% seen once. Sequencing input: PBMCs or T cells enriched from blood (not recorded which). Receptors were obtained from a woman in her thirties who had recovered from COVID-19.

The chain links TRBV2 to TRBJ2-5; TRBD2 aligns across 8 bases. V lost 2 bases, J lost 5 bases, and 13 bases stayed unmatched. This CDR3 contains 17 residues. Germline CDR1 and CDR2: SNHLY and FYNNEI. The chain's CDR3 is CASSESLAGPMRETQYF. The CDR3 DNA reads as TGTGCCAGCAGTGAATCGCTAGCGGGTCCTATGAGGGAGACCCAGTACTTC.

The chain links TRBV29-1 to TRBJ2-7, with 10 bases aligning to TRBD1. This CDR3 has 14 amino acids. V lost 6 bases to trimming and J lost 6 bases; unmatched junction nucleotides: 11. Germline V gene data show CDR1 as SQVTM and CDR2 as ANQGSEA. CDR3 DNA: TGCAGCGTCTCCTCGGGACAGGGGATATTCGAGCAGTACTTC. Its protein is CSVSSGQGIFEQYF.

In this sample, this clone turned up a few times. The chain employs TRBV24-1 and TRBJ1-2; 8 nucleotides line up with TRBD1. CDR3 length equals 18 residues. The trim removed 4 bases at V and 5 bases at J, leaving 17 bases unmatched. Looked up from germline, CDR1 is KGHDR and CDR2 is SFDVKD. This CDR3 reads CATSDRGRQGRAEYGYTF. Here the CDR3 DNA reads TGTGCCACCAGTGACAGAGGGAGACAGGGGCGCGCAGAGTATGGCTACACCTTC.

The V gene is TRBV5-1, the J gene TRBJ1-6, with 7 bases matching TRBD1. The ends lost 4 bases at V and 8 bases at J; junction bases unmatched: 15. This CDR3 region has 17 residues. The germline gives CDR1 SGHRS, CDR2 YFSETQ. The CDR3 DNA follows: TGCGCCAGCAGCCTAACGACAGGGCTTGGTGGGGATTCACCCCTCCACTTT. This translates into CASSLTTGLGGDSPLHF.

The V and J genes are TRBV4-1 and TRBJ2-1, with D maybe TRBD1 (6 bases). CDR1 and CDR2 (germline): MGHRA, YSYEKL. This CDR3 has 17 amino acids. V lost 4 bases to trimming and J lost 4 bases, with 20 bases between them. The CDR3 sequence: CASSPLGGRGSYNEQFF. In nucleotides, the CDR3 is TGCGCCAGCAGCCCCCTAGGGGGAAGGGGGTCATACAATGAGCAGTTCTTC.

The chain joins TRBV28 to TRBJ1-1, with TRBD1 matching over 10 bases. The CDR3 is made up of 18 amino acids. The trim removed 4 bases at V and 1 base at J, leaving 12 bases unmatched. CDR1 and CDR2 (germline): MDHEN, SYDVKM. The CDR3 DNA follows: TGTGCCAGCAGTTGGCCCCTGGGGACAGGGGACACGAACACTGAAGCTTTCTTT. Its protein product is CASSWPLGTGDTNTEAFF.

The rearrangement joins TRBV4-2 to TRBJ1-2; 7 bases fit TRBD1. J gave up 2 bases and V 2 bases, and 8 bases lay outside the gene matches. CDR3 length: 16 amino acids. Per germline, CDR1 LGHNA and CDR2 YNFKEQ. CDR3 amino acids: CASSQPRQGRNYGYTF. DNA for the CDR3: TGTGCCAGCAGCCAACCACGACAGGGCCGCAACTATGGCTACACCTTC.

Worth noting for this clone: A junction boundary mismatches the germline segment, possibly from a read error. The chain recombines TRBV7-2 with TRBJ2-7; tentatively, D is TRBD2 (5 bases). From germline, CDR1 is SGHTA and CDR2 FQGNSA. The CDR3 is 12 amino acids. CDR3: CASSLGGQIRSF. The CDR3 region has the DNA TGTGCCAGCAGCTTAGGAGGGCAGATTCGATCCTTC.

The J gene is TRBJ1-4, the V gene TRBV7-9, with a weak D call TRBD1 (5 bases). The germline CDR1 and CDR2 sequences are SEHNR and FQNEAQ (reference sequence). Deletions cut 7 bases from V and 8 bases from J, with 17 bases between. The CDR3 sequence is 14 residues long. CDR3 amino acids: CASTSRGGSEKLFF. As DNA, the CDR3 is TGTGCCAGCACCTCCCGGGGGGGTTCAGAAAAACTGTTTTTT.

The chain combines TRBV11-2 with TRBJ1-1; maybe TRBD1 (6 bases). The CDR3 has 13 residues. The germline V and J ends were trimmed by 6 bases and 3 bases, with 11 bases remaining between them. From germline, CDR1 is SGHAT and CDR2 FQNNGV. The CDR3 DNA sequence: TGTGCCAGCAGTACAGGGATCGACACTGAAGCTTTCTTT. Protein: CASSTGIDTEAFF.

The chain links TRBV20-1 to TRBJ2-2; weak D call: TRBD2 (5 bases). Per germline, CDR1 DFQATT and CDR2 SNEGSKA (reference sequence). V was trimmed by 3 bases and J by 0 bases, leaving 11 bases between them. The CDR3 has 15 amino acids. The CDR3 nucleotides read TGCAGTGCTAGTCTCAAGCGGTCGAACACCGGGGAGCTGTTTTTT. Translated, it gives CSASLKRSNTGELFF.

The rearrangement uses TRBV19 and TRBJ1-4; D ambiguous. Germline lookup yields CDR1 LNHDA and CDR2 SQIVND (reference sequence). V lost 7 bases to trimming and J lost 5 bases, with 11 bases between them. The CDR3 has 13 residues. CDR3 sequence: CASNEVENEKLFF. In DNA form, the CDR3 reads TGTGCCAGTAATGAGGTCGAGAATGAAAAACTGTTTTTT. The variable domain in full, completed from reference TRBV19 and TRBJ1-4, reads DGGITQSPKYLFRKEGQNVTLSCEQNLNHDAMYWYRQDPGQGLRLIYYSQIVNDFQKGDIAEGYSVSREKKESFPLTVTSAQKNPTAFYLCASNEVENEKLFFGSGTQLSVL.

The chain uses TRBV28 and TRBJ1-4; D gene uncertain. Germline V gene lookup returns CDR1 MDHEN and CDR2 SYDVKM. V gave up 4 bases and J gave up 13 bases, with 16 bases separating them. This CDR3 is built from 13 residues. The CDR3 DNA sequence: TGTGCCAGCAGTTACCAGGCGCACGTGGGACTGTTTTTT. Protein: CASSYQAHVGLFF.

This clone was observed a single time. The chain employs TRBV27 and TRBJ1-5; TRBD1 is a possible D gene (5 bases). V dropped 5 bases and J dropped 5 bases, with 10 bases sitting between them. Germline V gene data show CDR1 as MNHEY and CDR2 as SMNVEV (reference sequence). This CDR3 is built from 13 residues. The chain's CDR3 is CASSVGAYQPQHF. CDR3 DNA: TGTGCCAGCAGTGTAGGGGCATATCAGCCCCAGCATTTT.

Notes on this clone: Germline and junction disagree at one end, which may indicate a read error. The chain employs TRBV11-2 and TRBJ2-7, with D unclear. The CDR3 runs to 13 residues. Germline V lookup: CDR1 SGHAT, CDR2 FQNNGV. CDR3 sequence (DNA): TGTGCCAGCAGCTTAGCGTTGACTCGCGAGGAGTACTTC. It specifies CASSLALTREEYF. The full variable domain, rest sourced from reference TRBV11-2 and TRBJ2-7, is EAGVAQSPRYKIIEKRQSVAFWCNPISGHATLYWYQQILGQGPKLLIQFQNNGVVDDSQLPKDRFSAERLKGVDSTLKIQPAKLEDSAVYLCASSLALTREEYFGPGTRLTVT.

The chain has TRBV5-8 and TRBJ1-1; possibly TRBD1 for D (6 bases). Looked up from germline, CDR1 is SGHTS and CDR2 is YDEGEE. This CDR3 has 16 amino acids. V lost 3 bases and J 2 bases, leaving 17 bases between the germline ends. CDR3 amino acids: CASSYWSGAVNTEAFF. DNA for the CDR3: TGTGCCAGCAGCTATTGGTCAGGGGCGGTAAACACTGAAGCTTTCTTT.

The genes are TRBV2 and TRBJ2-2; D ambiguous. The CDR3 runs to 14 residues. The germline CDR1 and CDR2 sequences are SNHLY and FYNNEI. The V end lost 4 bases, the J end lost 1 base, and 7 bases lay between the germline ends. CDR3 coding DNA: TGTGCCAGCAGTGCATCAGGGAACACCGGGGAGCTGTTTTTT. This encodes CASSASGNTGELFF.

The chain carries TRBV7-2 and TRBJ2-5; TRBD1 matches 10 bases. CDR1 is SGHTA and CDR2 is FQGNSA in the germline V gene. V gave up 3 bases and J gave up 1 base; unmatched junction bases: 2. The CDR3 contains 15 residues. This chain's CDR3 is CASSFGTGAQETQYF. The CDR3 DNA follows: TGTGCCAGCAGCTTCGGGACAGGGGCCCAAGAGACCCAGTACTTC.

The chain couples TRBV19 to TRBJ1-5; 9 bases line up with TRBD1. Germline trimming cut 6 bases from V and 8 bases from J; bases unmatched to any gene: 14. Per germline, CDR1 LNHDA and CDR2 SQIVND (reference sequence). The CDR3 has 16 amino acids. CDR3 coding DNA: TGTGCCAGTAGATCCTCTACAGGGGGCGCCCCAAAGCCCCAGCATTTT. Its protein is CASRSSTGGAPKPQHF.

This chain joins TRBV30 and TRBJ1-1, with 8 bases matching TRBD1. J was trimmed by 0 bases and V by 3 bases; bases with no gene match: 3. The CDR3 totals 14 residues. CDR1 and CDR2 from the germline V gene are GTSNPN and SVGIG (reference sequence). The CDR3 nucleotides are TGTGCCTGGAGGCAGGGGGCTTTGAACACTGAAGCTTTCTTT. Its translation is CAWRQGALNTEAFF.

The table lists this clone with a few counts. The chain uses TRBV14 and TRBJ1-2; a possible D gene is TRBD1 (6 bases). The V gene's germline CDR1 is SGHDN and CDR2 FVKESK. This CDR3 contains 13 residues. The V end lost 4 bases, the J end lost 8 bases, and 14 bases lay between the germline ends. The CDR3 region has the DNA TGTGCCAGCAGCCTACCTGGGGGCTCCGGCTACACCTTC. This gives the protein CASSLPGGSGYTF.

The rearrangement links TRBV27 to TRBJ2-7; weak D call: TRBD1 (5 bases). The germline V gene encodes CDR1 MNHEY and CDR2 SMNVEV (reference sequence). The germline V and J ends were trimmed by 3 bases and 3 bases, with 12 bases remaining between them. The CDR3 sequence is 14 residues long. The CDR3 nucleotides read TGTGCCAGCAGTTTCTTTCAGGGATACTACGAGCAGTACTTC. Translation: CASSFFQGYYEQYF.

This rearrangement joins TRBV30 to TRBJ1-1; D not certain. This CDR3 region has 13 residues. With 0 bases removed from V and 8 bases from J, the gap between germline ends came to 13 bases. Germline-derived CDR1 and CDR2 are GTSNPN and SVGIG (reference sequence). The CDR3 is CAWSVDRRGEAFF. In DNA form, the CDR3 reads TGTGCCTGGAGTGTAGATAGGCGGGGAGAAGCTTTCTTT.

V usage is TRBV4-1 and J usage is TRBJ2-3; 13 positions agree with TRBD2. The germline V gene has CDR1 MGHRA and CDR2 YSYEKL. The CDR3 consists of 17 residues. The V and J ends lost 4 bases and 0 bases, in that order; junction bases with no gene match: 4. Here the CDR3 DNA reads TGCGCCAGCAGCCTAAGACTAGCGGGAGGAAGCACAGATACGCAGTATTTT. Its protein product is CASSLRLAGGSTDTQYF.

This rearrangement joins TRBV24-1 to TRBJ2-2, with 8 bases fitting TRBD1. The CDR3 loop spans 18 amino acids. V was clipped by 1 base and J by 6 bases; unmatched bases: 12. Germline V lookup: CDR1 KGHDR, CDR2 SFDVKD. CDR3 DNA: TGTGCCACCAGTGATTTCCAGGGGGCGCGAATTGGGGCCGGGGAGCTGTTTTTT. Its protein product is CATSDFQGARIGAGELFF.

This clone was seen only a few times. V gene TRBV9 combines with J gene TRBJ2-2, with 11 bases that match TRBD2. This CDR3 comprises 16 residues. Germline-derived CDR1 and CDR2 are SGDLS and YYNGEE. The V and J ends lost 4 bases and 2 bases, in that order; junction bases with no gene match: 4. CDR3 sequence: CASSPSGGQNTGELFF. The CDR3 DNA follows: TGTGCCAGCAGCCCTAGCGGGGGGCAAAACACCGGGGAGCTGTTTTTT.

This chain uses TRBV6-4 with TRBJ1-2; D is perhaps TRBD1 (6 bases). The CDR3 sequence is 19 residues long. The ends were cut back, 2 bases at V and 1 base at J, with 23 bases in the middle. Germline CDR1 is MRHNA and CDR2 is SNTAGT. This CDR3 reads CASSDERYKRQAYNYGYTF. In DNA, the CDR3 is TGTGCCAGCAGTGACGAACGGTACAAACGACAGGCCTATAACTATGGCTACACCTTC.

The table lists this clone with a few counts. This chain connects TRBV18 to TRBJ2-7; D is unclear. The germline V gene encodes CDR1 KGHSH and CDR2 LQKENI. The V gene lost 2 bases and the J gene lost 3 bases, with 11 bases spanning the gap. This CDR3 is 14 amino acids long. The CDR3 DNA reads as TGTGCCAGCTCACCAAGTTGGGCAGGCTACGAGCAGTACTTC. It is translated as CASSPSWAGYEQYF.

The chain links TRBV28 to TRBJ1-2; possibly TRBD1 for D (6 bases). Germline CDR1 is MDHEN and CDR2 is SYDVKM. The CDR3 loop spans 15 amino acids. V was cut by 5 bases and J by 14 bases, with 27 bases left in between. CDR3 protein: CASSLYRVDADRSTF. The CDR3 DNA reads as TGTGCCAGCAGTCTGTACAGGGTAGATGCCGACAGGTCTACCTTC.